This T cell receptor beta chain emerged from a study of T cells in tumors after PD-1 blockade (dated 2019 in TCRdb). About the full investigation: Patients with prior checkpoint blockade, systemic immunosuppressant use, or recent radiotherapy or other anti-cancer therapy within 4 weeks were excluded. Pembrolizumab 200 mg every 3 weeks or cemiplimab 350 mg every 2 weeks was administered to patients. While on anti-PD-1 treatment, some of the patients also continued taking daily vismodegib 150 mg. On average, peripheral blood samples had 113,528 TCR templates (range roughly 21,000-257,772) and fewer than 45,000 unique clonotypes. The study performed paired single-cell RNA and TCR sequencing on site-matched tumors from BCC or SCC patients before and after anti-PD-1 therapy. To compare clonotypes in blood versus tumor, bulk TCR sequencing was run on under eleven peripheral blood samples drawn from about five patients. RECIST version 1.1 was used to assess clinical response.

Broader findings and caveats from the paper: About two fifths of tumor TCR clonotypes were detected in blood, and some novel exhausted tumor clones were observed in pre-treatment blood, which was taken as suggesting peripheral recruitment. The source of novel T cell clones was not identified, and lymphoid organs or rare unexpanded clones within the tumor or the tumor periphery could be included among the possible sources.

The time point label corresponds to: before anti-PD-1 therapy. For bulk TCRbeta sequencing, genomic DNA was extracted from tumor biopsies or peripheral blood, and input amounts ranged from roughly 550 ng to 6,004 ng. All patients had histologically proven advanced or metastatic basal or squamous cell carcinoma and were poor candidates for surgical resection. Of the approximately ten patients making up the basal cell carcinoma cohort, several underwent bulk tumor TCR sequencing. The immunoSEQ platform was used for deep TCRbeta sequencing. Per the source publication's procedure: For further analysis, only productive rearrangements were exported from the immunoSEQ Analyzer. T cell phenotypes were assigned to bulk TCRbeta clonotypes by matching the clonotypes to single-cell RNA+TCR-seq clones that had the same TCRbeta sequence. Clone enrichment in tumor was calculated as tumor frequency divided by PBMC frequency from bulk TCR sequencing. TCRs were grouped by GLIPH into specificity groups, defined as clusters of distinct TCRs likely recognizing common antigens via shared CDR3 motifs. The source is immuneACCESS, and TCRdb retained only in-frame sequences with V and J called. Part of the clones is not carried over; for the studies checked, unresolved V genes explain less than half of this, and the remainder is unexplained. The DNA gave D and trimming, while V, J and clone size come from that table. This sample holds approximately 48,000 clones; approximately 81% were observed only once. The top ten clones comprise roughly 4.1% of the sample.

In the case of this clone: The antigen it binds to is not known. No qualities accompany the bases; no much larger clone lies one base away.

Here the sequenced sample was PBMCs, taken before anti-PD-1 treatment. This TCR came from a human donor with basal cell carcinoma.

The CDR3 here reads CASSLFRLAKNIQYF. The sequenced DNA: TGTGCCAGCAGCTTGTTTCGGCTAGCCAAAAACATTCAGTACTTC. The chain uses TRBV5-8 and TRBJ2-4, with the D gene not clear enough to name. Including cysteine and phenylalanine, the CDR3 has 15 amino acids. Of all the DNA, just the CDR3 is kept, 45 bases in frame from base 1. Taken from the germline V gene, the CDR1 and CDR2 loops are SGHTS and YDEGEE. The trim is 1 base for V and 0 bases for J, with a gap of 8 bases between the germline ends. The CDR3 plus the reference TRBV5-8 and TRBJ2-4 genes for the other parts give the full variable domain: EAGVTQSPTHLIKTRGQQATLRCSPISGHTSVYWYQQALGLGLQFLLWYDEGEERNRGNFPPRFSGRQFPNYSSELNVNALELEDSALYLCASSLFRLAKNIQYFGAGTRLSVL.